Below, one TCR beta chain is given with its context. Its antigen is not yet known. No much larger clone is present one base from it, and per-base qualities are unavailable. Library construction relied on the immunoSEQ multiplex PCR assay. TCR beta CDR3 sequencing was performed on DNA from the cultured, isolated CD4+ T cells. For the original study's pipeline: Non-productive TCR sequences were removed and reads were trimmed to the CDR3 region, keeping CDR3s of at least 7 amino acids. Antigen-specific clonotypes were identified using the MANAFEST web app by comparison of expansion in peptide wells against reference cultures. To count as positive, a clone had to show expansion at FDR<0.05 compared with the reference and with all other wells, an odds ratio above 5, and a frequency above 0.1% in two replicate wells. A clonotype was called cross-reactive if it was significantly expanded both in SARS-CoV-2 spike wells and in at least one common cold coronavirus spike condition. CDR3 similarity was assessed by Levenshtein distance with the stringdist R package, and unrooted trees were built with ape in R 3.6.1. TCRdb's version of the immuneACCESS table is confined to in-frame rearrangements and falls short of the full clone set. An unresolved V gene accounts for under half of the shortfall where checked; the remainder is of unknown origin. That table furnishes V, J and clone size, whereas the DNA furnished D and trimming. The table for this sample lists about 29,000 clones; roughly four fifths of them were counted only once. The ten biggest clones cover 17% of the sample.

This specimen comes from a study of vaccination effects on CD4 cells after COVID-19 (dated by TCRdb to 2021 to 2024). About the study as a whole: Across the study, the median time from the second dose to post-vaccine sampling was 72 days (range 14 to 241). SARS-CoV-2 spike-specific CD4+ TCR repertoires from before and after mRNA vaccination were compared in COVID-19 convalescent patients and in infection-naive vaccine recipients. A total of approximately 9 COVID-19 convalescent patients and several SARS-CoV-2-naive healthy vaccine recipients were included in the full study. Cultures from other donors in the study were sequenced with the Oncomine TCR Beta short-read assay on an Illumina iSeq 100. What the study reported, not specific to this receptor: Limitations of the study were the small number of convalescent patients and the absence of early post-infection timepoints. Both infection-induced and vaccine-induced clones contracted markedly at late post-vaccination timepoints, which is consistent with waning T cell responses. In healthy vaccine recipients, vaccine-induced clones were almost all SARS-CoV-2 mono-reactive, with only 1 of 255 being cross-reactive with common cold coronaviruses.

In the ViraFEST assay, PBMC were stimulated with viral peptide pools, and TCR sequencing was then used to find antigen-specific CD4+ T cell clonotypes based on their expansion. After about 9 days of culture, CD4+ T cells were isolated with the EasySep CD4+ T cell isolation kit. Two doses of either the BNT162b2 or the mRNA-1273 mRNA SARS-CoV-2 vaccine were administered to participants. The absence of prior SARS-CoV-2 infection in healthy vaccine recipients was confirmed by negative nucleocapsid antibodies before and after vaccination. Fewer than 2.5 million PBMC per well were cultured in IMDM with 5% human AB serum, roughly 11 IU/ml IL-2 and gentamicin, plus 10 ug/ml peptides. On days 3 and 7, half of the culture medium was replaced with fresh IL-2-containing medium. Unless otherwise noted, each peptide stimulation condition was cultured in triplicate wells. Using Ficoll-Paque Plus gradient centrifugation, PBMC were separated from whole blood and then either used fresh or cryopreserved at -140C. Overlapping peptide pools spanned the spike proteins of SARS-CoV-2 and the common cold coronaviruses HCoV-NL63, HCoV-OC43 and HCoV-229E. The QIAamp micro DNA kit was used to extract genomic DNA from the cultured CD4+ T cells.

This TCR came from a human donor who received a COVID-19 vaccine. This sample comprised CD4+ T cells from PBMCs cultured with HCoV-OC43 spike peptides, obtained after COVID-19 vaccination. The cell subset or site tag for this specimen amounts to: HCoV-OC43 spike overlapping peptide pool stimulation.

The CDR3 protein is CATSKTGALDSPLHF. DNA sequence: TGTGCCACCAGCAAGACAGGGGCTTTGGATTCACCCCTCCACTTT. The V and J genes are TRBV15 and TRBJ1-6, with 8 middle bases fitting TRBD1. Unmatched junction bases come to 7, with V trimmed by 4 bases and J by 8 bases. CDR1 and CDR2, per the germline V gene (reference sequence), are LNHNV and YYDKDF. The CDR3 starts with the cysteine, ends with the phenylalanine, and has 15 residues. This entry keeps only the CDR3 DNA: 45 bases, framed from base 1.